This TCR beta chain was identified during a study of cytomegalovirus exposure and HLA in healthy donors (dated by TCRdb to the late 2010s). A note on the overall study: According to a later analysis, the roughly 120 validation repertoires were produced on the same platform as the approximately 690 repertoires of the first cohort. The study aimed to test whether signatures of past pathogen exposure could be identified by cataloging public T cell receptors. In addition to the first cohort of 500 to 850 subjects, a separate validation cohort of 120 different subjects was used. High-throughput TCR immunosequencing, statistical association of individual TCRs with disease status, and machine learning were combined to predict cytomegalovirus infection status. General study outcomes and caveats: A few of the identified cytomegalovirus-associated TCR beta chains were confirmed in vitro to be specific for cytomegalovirus antigens. In both the original and validation cohorts, the classifier was reported to diagnose cytomegalovirus status with high specificity and sensitivity. In a later analysis, TCRs clustered in the first cohort were found to also tend to co-occur in the 120 validation repertoires, with 85% to 95% of cluster scores above 0. The validation cohort had no HLA typing available for a later analysis, so co-occurrence within that cohort was assessed over all 130 or so repertoires. The authors suggested that the approach could potentially be generalized to other disease states and immunological phenotypes. In the study, 150 to 200 TCR beta chains were listed as associated with cytomegalovirus. Across donors, most TCR sequences were observed very rarely, whereas some public TCRs were present in many individuals.

The donors belonged to the validation cohort of around 130 subjects, which was separate from the approximately 700-subject first cohort. In the case of this clone: Its antigen remains unidentified. Base-call qualities are not available, and no considerably larger clone is one nucleotide away.

The protocol used for the library was the immunoSEQ multiplex PCR assay. The paper's processing steps were these. To diagnose cytomegalovirus status from the catalog of TCR beta chain sequences, a statistical classification framework was built. TCRdb's version of the immuneACCESS table is confined to in-frame rearrangements and falls short of the full clone set. An unresolved V gene accounts for under half of the shortfall where checked; the remainder is of unknown origin. The V and J calls and clone size come from that table; D and trimming were worked out from the DNA. This sample lists some 130,000 clones; about 94% were detected once. Of the sample, approximately 1.8% is held by the ten largest clones. Sequencing input: PBMCs. This clonotype was obtained from a man between 18 and 35 years old in good health and CMV-seropositive.

CDR3 protein: CASSLLGSIETQYF. DNA sequence: TGTGCCAGCAGTTTACTGGGCTCCATAGAGACCCAGTACTTC. The chain joins TRBV28 to TRBJ2-5, with the D gene not confidently named. For CDR1 and CDR2, the germline V gene lists MDHEN and SYDVKM. Between the V and J ends, shortened by 2 bases and 4 bases respectively, the junction contains 11 bases. Spanning cysteine to phenylalanine, the CDR3 consists of 14 amino acids. The entry retains the CDR3 DNA only, 42 bases that are in frame from base 1.